A selection of T cell receptor beta chains follows, all from one sample in a study of blood T cell repertoires in COVID-19. Some clones are missing from TCRdb's copy, which holds only in-frame ones; the method was immunoSEQ multiplex PCR. The table shows around 100,000 clones, with more than 75% occurring only once. What was sequenced was peripheral blood. The receptor set was obtained from a man aged 50 to 59 with acute or convalescent COVID-19. The CDR3 runs from the conserved cysteine through the conserved F or W. A D gene is named only where the DNA matches it firmly. Clone sizes are given selectively: once, few, many, or a class where the clone is expanded.

d_gene	abundance	j_gene	v_gene	CDR3nt	CDR3aa
-	few	TRBJ2-5	TRBV5-4	TGTGCCAGCAGCTTGGCGGGAGATAAAGAGACCCAGTACTTC	CASSLAGDKETQYF
-	-	TRBJ2-1	TRBV5-5	TGTGCCAGCAGCTTTTCCGCCCTCGGCGGCGTTACCTACAATGAGCAGTTCTTC	CASSFSALGGVTYNEQFF
-	-	TRBJ2-2	TRBV10-1	TGCGCCAGCAGTTCAGGCCACGGGGAGCTGTTTTTT	CASSSGHGELFF
-	few	TRBJ1-3	TRBV5-6	TGTGCCAGCAGCTTTGGCCCAAGCTCTGGAAACACCATATATTTT	CASSFGPSSGNTIYF
TRBD1	-	TRBJ1-1	TRBV28	TGTGCCAGCAGTTGGGGGACAGTGAACACTGAAGCTGGTTTT	CASSWGTVNTEAGF
TRBD1	-	TRBJ1-3	TRBV25-1	TGTGCCACCTCGACAGGGTATTCGGGAAACACCATATATTTT	CATSTGYSGNTIYF
-	-	TRBJ2-7	TRBV24-1	TGTGCCACCAGTGCTCCGAACCGGCAGGGGCACTACGAGCAGTACTTC	CATSAPNRQGHYEQYF
-	-	TRBJ1-3	TRBV27	TGTGCCAGCAGTTTTCGGTCTGGAAACACCATATATTTT	CASSFRSGNTIYF
TRBD2	-	TRBJ2-7	TRBV24-1	TGTGCCACCGACAGCGGGAGCGCCGGTTCTAAGCAGTACTTC	CATDSGSAGSKQYF
-	-	TRBJ2-7	TRBV3-1/TRBV3-2	TGTGCCAGCAGCCAAGGGGCTGCCTACGAGCAGTACTTC	CASSQGAAYEQYF
-	-	TRBJ2-2	TRBV10-3	TGTGCCACGACTCCCACACTAGTCGCGAACACCGGGGAGCTGTTTTTT	CATTPTLVANTGELFF
-	once	TRBJ1-3	TRBV10-2	TGCGCCAGCAGTGTCCTCTCCGGAAACACCATATATTTT	CASSVLSGNTIYF
TRBD2	-	TRBJ2-7	TRBV6-2/TRBV6-3	TGTGCCAGCAGTCCCCTCGCTAGCGGGTATGAGCAGTACTTC	CASSPLASGYEQYF
-	-	TRBJ1-1	TRBV11-2	TGTGCCAGCAGCTTAGAAGGGGCATCAGCTTTCTTT	CASSLEGASAFF
TRBD2	once	TRBJ2-1	TRBV28	TGTGCCAGCCGTAGTCGGGGGGGTCCCTACAATGAGCAGTTCTTC	CASRSRGGPYNEQFF
TRBD1	once	TRBJ1-2	TRBV3-1/TRBV3-2	TGTGCCAGCAGCCATCTAGGGACAGAAGCTTACTATGGCTACACCTTC	CASSHLGTEAYYGYTF
-	once	TRBJ2-7	TRBV7-6	TGTGCCAGCAGCTTAGGGGCAGGGGAAGGCTCCTACGAGCAGTACTTC	CASSLGAGEGSYEQYF
-	-	TRBJ2-5	TRBV29-1	TGCAGCGTTGCCCCCTCTCACCAAGAGACCCAGTACTTC	CSVAPSHQETQYF
TRBD1	-	TRBJ2-2	TRBV18	TGTGCCAGCTCACGGACAGGGGCCAGTGCCGGGGAGCTGTTTTTT	CASSRTGASAGELFF
-	-	TRBJ1-6	TRBV3-1/TRBV3-2	TGTGCCAGCAGCCCAGATCTTGGGGCTCGGAATTCACCCCTCCACTTT	CASSPDLGARNSPLHF
TRBD2	-	TRBJ2-2	TRBV6-2/TRBV6-3	TGTGCCAGCAGTTCCTCACTCCGCGGGACTAGCGGGAGGGTCACCGGGGAGCTGTTTTTT	CASSSSLRGTSGRVTGELFF
TRBD2	-	TRBJ2-7	TRBV3-1/TRBV3-2	TGTGCCAGCAGCCAAGAGGTTAGCGGGTACGAGCAGTACTTC	CASSQEVSGYEQYF
TRBD2	-	TRBJ2-1	TRBV18	TGTGCCAGCTCACCACCTTCAGCGGGGACTTATGAGCAGTTCTTC	CASSPPSAGTYEQFF
-	few	TRBJ1-2	TRBV28	TGTGCCAGCAACGACGGGAGGATGTCCAATGGCTACACCTTC	CASNDGRMSNGYTF
-	-	TRBJ2-3	TRBV11-3	TGTGCCAGCAGCTTAGGTGGGAGTGGCACAGATACGCAGTATTTT	CASSLGGSGTDTQYF
TRBD1	-	TRBJ2-7	TRBV27	TGTGCCAGCAGTCTGAGAGGGGGGAACGACAGGGGGATAAGCGAGCAGTACTTC	CASSLRGGNDRGISEQYF
TRBD2	-	TRBJ2-1	TRBV19	TGTGCCAGTAGTATAAGGGGACTAGCGGGCTACAATGAGCAGTTCTTC	CASSIRGLAGYNEQFF
-	many	TRBJ1-3	TRBV9	TGTGCCAGCAGCGTAGCTAGTGGAAACACCATATATTTT	CASSVASGNTIYF
TRBD2	-	TRBJ2-5	TRBV30	TGTGCCTGGAGTTCCCATAGCGGGAGGGAGACCCAGTACTTC	CAWSSHSGRETQYF
-	-	TRBJ1-5	TRBV28	TGTGCCAGCAACCCTAGGGCCAAGGGGATGAGCAATCAGCCCCAGCATTTT	CASNPRAKGMSNQPQHF
-	-	TRBJ1-5	TRBV6-6	TGTGCCAGCAGTTACGACCGGGGGGGGCAGCCCCAGCATTTT	CASSYDRGGQPQHF
-	once	TRBJ2-7	TRBV5-1	TGCGCCAGCAGCTTCGGGTTGGGTGCCTCCTACGAGCAGTACTTC	CASSFGLGASYEQYF
-	-	TRBJ2-5	TRBV14	TGTGCCAGCAGCCAAGTAAGCACCCAAGAGACCCAGTACTTC	CASSQVSTQETQYF
-	-	TRBJ1-5	TRBV12-5	TGTGCTAGTGGTTTGGCTAACCGCAATCAGCCCCAGCATTTT	CASGLANRNQPQHF
-	few	TRBJ2-2	TRBV7-7	TGTGCCAGCACCCCCTACCCGATGAACACCGGGGAGCTGTTTTTT	CASTPYPMNTGELFF
TRBD2	-	TRBJ2-1	TRBV5-1	TGCGCCACCACCTATAGCGGGAGTTTGGACAATGAGCAGTTCTTC	CATTYSGSLDNEQFF
-	-	TRBJ2-7	TRBV14	TGTGCCAGCAGCCAAGACACTAGCTGGTTCTACGAGCAGTACTTC	CASSQDTSWFYEQYF
-	-	TRBJ2-3	TRBV30	TGTGCCTGGAGTGCCTCCATGCGCCGGGGAAGCACAGATACGCAGTATTTT	CAWSASMRRGSTDTQYF
TRBD2	-	TRBJ2-2	TRBV27	TGTGCCAGCAGTTTCATCGGACTAGCGGGAGGAGCCGGGGAGCTGTTTTTT	CASSFIGLAGGAGELFF
-	once	TRBJ2-1	TRBV6-6	TGTGCCAGCAGTAGGAGGGGATCAGCCTACAATGAGCAGTTCTTC	CASSRRGSAYNEQFF
-	-	TRBJ2-5	TRBV5-4	TGTGCCAGCAGCCGGGACAATCAAGAGACCCAGTACTTC	CASSRDNQETQYF
-	-	TRBJ2-4	TRBV12-3/TRBV12-4	TGTGCCAGCAGCACCAGGGGTGCCAACATTCAGTACTTC	CASSTRGANIQYF
-	-	TRBJ2-1	TRBV5-1	TGCGCCAGCAGCTTAAGAAGCGATGAGCAGTTCTTC	CASSLRSDEQFF
TRBD1	-	TRBJ2-1	TRBV6-5	TGTGCCAGCACCCCGGGACAGGGGTACAATGAGCAGTTCTTC	CASTPGQGYNEQFF
TRBD1	-	TRBJ1-1	TRBV3-1/TRBV3-2	TGTGCCAGCAGCCGCAACAGGGGGAACACTGAAGCTTTCTTT	CASSRNRGNTEAFF
TRBD1	-	TRBJ2-4	TRBV5-1	TGCGCCAGCAGCTTCGGGAACAGGGGAGAGGACATTCAGTACTTC	CASSFGNRGEDIQYF
-	-	TRBJ2-2	TRBV10-3	TGTGCCATCAGTGAGTCGCGGAGCGGGGAGCTGTTTTTT	CAISESRSGELFF
-	-	TRBJ1-3	TRBV19	TGTGCCAGTAGTCGCCGCGGGAACAGAGGTGGAAACACCATATATTTT	CASSRRGNRGGNTIYF
-	few	TRBJ1-2	TRBV6-5	TGTGCCAGCAGACGGAGCGTCACTAACTATGGCTACACCTTC	CASRRSVTNYGYTF
TRBD1	-	TRBJ2-3	TRBV5-1	TGCGCCAGCTGGACAGGGACCACAGATACGCAGTATTTT	CASWTGTTDTQYF